The rows below give T cell receptor beta chains drawn from one sample of a study of OX40 agonist ivuxolimab in advanced cancers. Sequenced by immunoSEQ multiplex PCR; TCRdb stores in-frame clones only, minus some. The repertoire includes approximately 45,000 clones, 75% to 90% of them detected once, and 4% to 4.5% sits in the top ten. The source material was CD4+ or CD8+ T cells sorted from blood, sampled in a trial of the OX40 agonist ivuxolimab. The receptors originated from an adult with an advanced solid tumor such as melanoma, head and neck, liver or kidney cancer. CDR3s include the opening cysteine and the closing phenylalanine or tryptophan. Fields, in order: J gene, clone size, V gene, D gene, CDR3 protein, CDR3 DNA. A D gene is named only where the DNA matches it firmly. The listing skips clone size in some rows; elsewhere it reads once, few, many or a size class.

TRBJ1-1 | NA | TRBV21-1 | NA | CASSKEVGDSEAFF | TGTGCCAGCAGCAAAGAGGTAGGGGACAGCGAAGCTTTCTTT
TRBJ2-3 | NA | TRBV9 | NA | CASSVDPRSTDTQYF | TGTGCCAGCAGCGTAGACCCCAGGTCCACAGATACGCAGTATTTT
TRBJ1-1 | once | TRBV4-1 | NA | CASSLLIWGTEAFF | TGCGCCAGCAGTCTCCTTATCTGGGGTACTGAAGCTTTCTTT
TRBJ2-5 | NA | TRBV5-1 | TRBD2 | CASRPSGEETQYF | TGCGCCAGCCGTCCTAGCGGGGAAGAGACCCAGTACTTC
TRBJ1-6 | NA | TRBV5-6 | TRBD1 | CASSLAAGQAYSPLHF | TGTGCCAGCAGCTTGGCGGCGGGACAGGCCTATTCACCCCTCCACTTT
TRBJ2-7 | NA | TRBV11-2 | TRBD2 | CASSLVGSGRNLSYEQYF | TGTGCCAGCAGCTTAGTGGGTAGCGGGAGGAATCTCTCCTACGAGCAGTACTTC
TRBJ1-2 | NA | TRBV4-1 | NA | CASSHGVTDGNYGYTF | TGCGCCAGCAGCCATGGGGTAACGGACGGTAACTATGGCTACACCTTC
TRBJ2-3 | NA | TRBV5-6 | TRBD2 | CASSLGLAGDPLTDTQYF | TGTGCCAGCAGCTTAGGCCTAGCGGGAGACCCTCTCACAGATACGCAGTATTTT
TRBJ1-5 | once | TRBV2 | NA | CASSGQSYQPQHF | TGTGCCAGCAGTGGTCAGAGTTATCAGCCCCAGCATTTT
TRBJ2-3 | NA | TRBV11-2 | TRBD2 | CASTESGGTDTQYF | TGTGCCAGCACCGAGAGCGGGGGCACAGATACGCAGTATTTT
TRBJ2-3 | NA | TRBV6-6 | TRBD1 | CASSPRDRGRGDTQYF | TGTGCCAGCAGTCCCCGGGACAGGGGGCGCGGAGATACGCAGTATTTT
TRBJ2-3 | NA | TRBV5-8 | NA | CASSLVVGTQYF | TGTGCCAGCAGCTTAGTGGTGGGTACGCAGTATTTT
TRBJ1-1 | NA | TRBV7-2 | NA | CASSLEGWDTEAFF | TGTGCCAGCAGCTTAGAAGGATGGGACACTGAAGCTTTCTTT
TRBJ2-5 | NA | TRBV5-1 | NA | CASSLEGVETQYF | TGCGCCAGCAGCTTAGAGGGGGTAGAGACCCAGTACTTC
TRBJ2-1 | NA | TRBV4-3 | NA | CASSQVGFEQFF | TGCGCCAGCAGCCAAGTCGGTTTCGAGCAGTTCTTC
TRBJ2-1 | NA | TRBV7-8 | NA | CASSLWDRGDQFF | TGTGCCAGCAGCTTATGGGATCGAGGGGACCAGTTCTTC
TRBJ1-3 | once | TRBV9 | NA | CASSVDGRPLSSTIYF | TGTGCCAGCAGCGTAGACGGGCGGCCTCTAAGTAGCACCATATATTTT
TRBJ1-3 | few | TRBV4-1 | TRBD1 | CASSQEEGQRGIGNTIYF | TGCGCCAGCAGCCAAGAAGAGGGACAGCGGGGAATTGGAAACACCATATATTTT
TRBJ2-7 | few | TRBV5-6 | TRBD1 | CASSRTLGQGWSEQYF | TGTGCCAGCAGCAGGACTTTAGGACAGGGGTGGTCGGAGCAGTACTTC
TRBJ1-4 | NA | TRBV7-2 | NA | CASSLATGVLDEKLFF | TGTGCCAGCAGCTTAGCTACGGGTGTATTAGATGAAAAACTGTTTTTT
TRBJ2-2 | once | TRBV6-1 | NA | CASTNGGANTGELFF | TGTGCCAGCACCAATGGAGGGGCGAACACCGGGGAGCTGTTTTTT
TRBJ1-2 | NA | TRBV5-6 | NA | CASSGDRIYGYTF | TGTGCCAGCAGCGGCGACAGAATCTATGGCTACACCTTC
TRBJ2-3 | once | TRBV13 | NA | CASSSPSGNTDTQYF | TGTGCCAGCAGCTCCCCGTCAGGAAATACAGATACGCAGTATTTT
TRBJ2-5 | NA | TRBV11-2 | TRBD2 | CASKLTSGGETQYF | TGTGCCAGCAAATTGACTAGCGGGGGAGAGACCCAGTACTTC
TRBJ1-5 | NA | TRBV7-9 | TRBD1 | CASSRQGSRNQPQHF | TGTGCCAGCAGCCGACAGGGAAGTCGAAATCAGCCCCAGCATTTT
TRBJ1-4 | medium-sized | TRBV11-2 | NA | CASSHSTGINEKLFF | TGTGCCAGCAGCCATTCGACAGGAATTAATGAAAAACTGTTTTTT
TRBJ1-1 | few | TRBV5-1 | NA | CASSLAFETGQIRANTEAFF | TGCGCCAGCAGCTTGGCTTTTGAGACAGGCCAGATTCGAGCGAACACTGAAGCTTTCTTT
TRBJ2-7 | NA | TRBV7-2 | NA | CASSPRSAYEQYF | TGTGCCAGCAGCCCTAGAAGTGCCTACGAGCAGTACTTC
TRBJ1-2 | NA | TRBV7-9 | NA | CASSSVGVTEKGYTF | TGTGCCAGCAGCTCGGTGGGCGTAACGGAAAAGGGCTACACCTTC
TRBJ1-2 | NA | TRBV6-5 | NA | CASSPSDYSAYGYTF | TGTGCCAGCAGTCCTTCAGACTACTCCGCCTATGGCTACACCTTC
TRBJ2-1 | NA | TRBV5-1 | NA | CASRESTGTSGNEQFF | TGCGCCAGCAGGGAATCGACCGGGACCTCCGGCAATGAGCAGTTCTTC
TRBJ1-1 | NA | TRBV6-1 | NA | CASSFAAEAFF | TGTGCCAGCAGTTTTGCGGCAGAAGCTTTCTTT
TRBJ2-1 | NA | TRBV7-3 | TRBD2 | CASSPFSRERELINEQFF | TGTGCCAGCAGCCCCTTTAGTAGGGAGCGGGAGTTGATAAATGAGCAGTTCTTC
TRBJ2-6 | NA | TRBV28 | TRBD2 | CASSFGGSGANVLTF | TGTGCCAGCAGTTTCGGGGGGTCTGGGGCCAACGTCCTGACTTTC
TRBJ1-1 | NA | TRBV25-1 | NA | CASSDVGQAFF | TGTGCCAGCAGTGATGTCGGACAAGCTTTCTTT
TRBJ1-4 | NA | TRBV4-3 | TRBD1 | CASSGQLNEKLFF | TGCGCCAGCTCGGGACAGCTTAATGAAAAACTGTTTTTT
TRBJ1-3 | once | TRBV11-3 | NA | CASNRPRQVIQDVDTIYF | TGTGCCAGCAACAGACCTCGACAAGTGATACAGGATGTGGACACCATATATTTT
TRBJ1-2 | NA | TRBV28 | NA | CASSLRSHYGYTF | TGTGCCAGCAGTTTGAGAAGCCATTATGGCTACACCTTC
TRBJ1-2 | NA | TRBV7-9 | NA | CASSLGFAESGYTF | TGTGCCAGCAGCTTAGGGTTTGCGGAATCTGGCTACACCTTC
TRBJ1-4 | NA | TRBV7-9 | NA | CASSLGTNEKLFF | TGTGCCAGCAGCTTGGGCACTAATGAAAAACTGTTTTTT